Below, 27 T cell receptor beta chains from the same sample are listed, as sequenced in a study of blood T cells in healthy people across ages (dated by TCRdb to about 2015). Libraries came from 5' RACE. The reads were generated on an Illumina HiSeq 2500. A second PCR of roughly 6 to 11 cycles was performed with a sample-barcoded 5' primer and a J-beta primer mix. In-frame beta chains were kept once TCRdb had trimmed the public reads at Q25 with fastp and called clones with MiXCR. Rows with a matching CDR3 protein are joined into one entry that keeps the most common DNA and genes. This sample holds about 1.8 million distinct CDR3 sequences; about 49% were observed only once. The ten biggest clones cover approximately 2% of the sample. The sequenced material came from blood. These TCRs come from a middle-aged woman in good health.

The rearrangement links TRBV18 to TRBJ1-5; 7 bases match TRBD1. The ends lost 8 bases at V and 2 bases at J; junction bases unmatched: 12. CDR1 KGHSH and CDR2 LQKENI come from the germline V gene. CDR3 length: 16 residues. The CDR3 spells CASANPTGRGNQPQHF. CDR3 nucleotide sequence: TGTGCCAGCGCTAACCCGACAGGGAGGGGCAATCAGCCCCAGCATTTT.

The chain recombines TRBV6-5 with TRBJ2-1; 7 bases are a match to TRBD1. The CDR3 length is 15 residues. Germline CDR1 MNHEY, CDR2 SVGAGI. V shed 0 bases and J 8 bases; nucleotides not matched to a gene: 7. CDR3 DNA: TGTGCCAGCAGTTACTCGTATAGGGGGCGAGATGAGCAGTTCTTC. Translating it yields CASSYSYRGRDEQFF.

V usage is TRBV5-1 and J usage is TRBJ2-3; perhaps TRBD1 as D (5 bases). The length of the CDR3 is 14 residues. Germline V CDR1 and CDR2: SGHRS, YFSETQ. The V end lost 2 bases, the J end lost 4 bases, and 11 bases lay between the germline ends. This CDR3 is CASSFSREADTQYF. CDR3 sequence (DNA): TGCGCCAGCAGCTTTAGCAGGGAAGCAGATACGCAGTATTTT.

There are a few counts of this clonotype. The chain employs TRBV4-3 and TRBJ1-2; D remains unclear. This CDR3 region has 14 residues. V gave up 2 bases and J gave up 5 bases, with 12 bases separating them. The germline gives CDR1 LGHNA, CDR2 YSLEER. CDR3 loop: CASSQFGAAYGYTF. The DNA for the CDR3 is TGCGCCAGCAGCCAATTTGGCGCCGCTTATGGCTACACCTTC.

This chain uses TRBV24-1 with TRBJ1-5, with a weak D call TRBD1 (5 bases). This CDR3 is built from 13 residues. Between the trimmed V and J ends, which lost 0 bases and 6 bases, there was a span of 5 bases. Germline V gene sequence: CDR1 KGHDR, CDR2 SFDVKD. CDR3 protein: CATSDLRGQPQHF. The CDR3 bases are TGTGCCACCAGTGATTTGAGGGGTCAGCCCCAGCATTTT.

V and J are TRBV20-1 and TRBJ1-4; tentative D call: TRBD1 (6 bases). This CDR3 is 13 amino acids long. Between the trimmed V and J ends, which lost 4 bases and 7 bases, there was a span of 13 bases. Germline V lookup: CDR1 DFQATT, CDR2 SNEGSKA (reference sequence). CDR3 nucleotide sequence: TGCAGTGCTAATCACAGGGCTTCTGAAAAACTGTTTTTT. It translates to CSANHRASEKLFF.

The chain employs TRBV7-9 and TRBJ2-1; TRBD2 matches 9 bases. Germline CDR1 is SEHNR and CDR2 is FQNEAQ (reference sequence). The CDR3 length is 16 residues. The V segment lost 10 bases and the J segment 8 bases; nucleotides outside the gene matches: 18. DNA for the CDR3: TGTGCCACCCTATTAGCGGGGGCCTACAAGGGGGATGAGCAGTTCTTC. Amino acid sequence: CATLLAGAYKGDEQFF.

The chain employs TRBV11-2 and TRBJ1-6; possible D gene TRBD1, 6 bases. Germline CDR1 SGHAT, CDR2 FQNNGV. This CDR3 has 11 amino acids. V shed 9 bases and J shed 9 bases, with 9 bases lying between them. The CDR3 nucleotides are TGTGCCAGTAAGGGGGTTTCACCCCTCCACTTT. It codes for CASKGVSPLHF.

The chain combines TRBV3-1 with TRBJ1-2; D perhaps matches TRBD1 (6 bases). Germline values: CDR1 LGHDT, CDR2 YNNKEL (reference sequence). Trimming took off 1 base at V and 7 bases at J, with 13 bases between the two ends. The CDR3 has 14 residues. This CDR3 is CASSQGNRVGGYTF. The CDR3 nucleotides are TGTGCCAGCAGCCAAGGGAACAGGGTGGGTGGCTACACCTTC.

This clonotype has only a few counts. The genes are TRBV7-2 and TRBJ2-3; D possibly corresponds to TRBD2 (6 bases). Trimming shortened V by 1 base and J by 2 bases, and 10 bases separated the two germline ends. Germline V gene sequence: CDR1 SGHTA, CDR2 FQGNSA. The CDR3 covers 15 residues. The CDR3 coding sequence is TGTGCCAGCAGCTTAGGAGCGGGCGACACAGATACGCAGTATTTT. The encoded protein is CASSLGAGDTDTQYF.

This clonotype was seen a single time. This rearrangement joins TRBV5-1 to TRBJ2-7; tentative D call: TRBD1 (5 bases). The assigned J gene may be wrong: the sequence end matches TRBJ2-5 better. Germline CDR1 SGHRS, CDR2 YFSETQ. This CDR3 is 14 amino acids long. The CDR3 region has the DNA TGCGCCAGCGGCAAGGCGACAAGGGGAGAGACCCAGTACTTC. Translated: CASGKATRGETQYF.

The sample holds a few counts of this clonotype. V usage is TRBV7-2 and J usage is TRBJ2-1, with 8 nucleotides matching TRBD1. The CDR3 consists of 16 residues. V lost 0 bases, J lost 14 bases, and 15 bases stayed unmatched. CDR1 and CDR2 from the germline V gene are SGHTA and FQGNSA. DNA of the CDR3: TGTGCCAGCAGCTTAGCGGGGGGCAGGGGACAGGAGCGGGAGTTCTTC. Protein sequence: CASSLAGGRGQEREFF. The whole variable domain, filled in from reference TRBV7-2 and TRBJ2-1, reads GAGVSQSPSNKVTEKGKDVELRCDPISGHTALYWYRQSLGQGLEFLIYFQGNSAPDKSGLPSDRFSAERTGGSVSTLTIQRTQQEDSAVYLCASSLAGGRGQEREFFGPGTRLTVL.

The chain has TRBV6-2 or TRBV6-3 and TRBJ2-5; D is ambiguous. Germline CDR1 is MNHEY and CDR2 is SVGEGT. V lost 2 bases, J lost 4 bases, and 11 bases lay in between. This CDR3 spans 14 amino acids. CDR3 region: CASSYPPLPETQYF. The CDR3 DNA reads TGTGCCAGCAGTTACCCTCCCCTTCCAGAGACCCAGTACTTC.

This chain uses TRBV14 with TRBJ1-5, with D uncertain. Germline loops: CDR1 SGHDN, CDR2 FVKESK. CDR3 length equals 17 residues. Trimming pared 2 bases from V and 4 bases from J, leaving 18 bases between. CDR3 protein: CASSQWNGVPCNQPQHF. DNA for the CDR3: TGTGCCAGCAGCCAATGGAATGGGGTCCCTTGTAATCAGCCCCAGCATTTT.

The chain uses TRBV5-6 and TRBJ2-7; 7 bases line up with TRBD1. The CDR3 is 15 residues long. The V gene's germline CDR1 is SGHDT and CDR2 YYEEEE. V lost 0 bases to trimming and J lost 0 bases; unmatched junction nucleotides: 3. CDR3 sequence: CASSLAGQHSYEQYF. The DNA of the CDR3 is TGTGCCAGCAGCTTGGCGGGACAGCACTCCTACGAGCAGTACTTC.

With respect to this clonotype: A much larger clone differs from this one at a single base, so this may be a read error. CDR3 in DNA: TGTGCCAGCAAGGCCAACGTAGGAGAGACCCAGTTCTTC. Translated, it gives CASKANVGETQFF. This chain links TRBV6-5 with TRBJ2-1; no definite D call. V was pared by 7 bases and J by 13 bases, with 20 bases between. Looked up from germline, CDR1 is MNHEY and CDR2 is SVGAGI. The CDR3 contains 13 residues.

V is TRBV7-2 and J is TRBJ2-7; the match to TRBD1 covers 8 bases. In germline, CDR1 is SGHTA, CDR2 FQGNSA. The CDR3 consists of 15 residues. V shed 1 base and J 5 bases; nucleotides not matched to a gene: 7. The CDR3 loop reads CASSLGGTGFNEQYF. DNA of the CDR3: TGTGCCAGCAGCTTAGGGGGGACAGGTTTTAACGAGCAGTACTTC.

This clonotype was picked up one time. The chain couples TRBV5-1 to TRBJ2-5, with 8 nucleotides matching TRBD1. V gave up 3 bases and J gave up 3 bases; unmatched junction bases: 7. Per the germline V gene, CDR1 is SGHRS and CDR2 is YFSETQ. The CDR3 runs to 15 residues. The CDR3 loop reads CASSYIQGVEETQYF. DNA for the CDR3: TGCGCCAGCAGCTATATACAGGGGGTGGAAGAGACCCAGTACTTC.

The rearrangement joins TRBV6-6 to TRBJ2-1; D possibly corresponds to TRBD2 (6 bases). CDR3 length: 16 amino acids. V lost 1 base to trimming and J lost 7 bases, with 17 bases between them. Germline V gene sequence: CDR1 MNHNY, CDR2 SVGAGI (reference sequence). The CDR3, as DNA: TGTGCCAGCAGTTACTGGGTTGGAGGGGTGGGGAATGAGCAGTTCTTC. This translates into CASSYWVGGVGNEQFF.

The V call is TRBV7-9, the J call TRBJ2-3, with 10 positions matching TRBD2. The germline V gene has CDR1 SEHNR and CDR2 FQNEAQ (reference sequence). J was trimmed by 2 bases and V by 5 bases; bases with no gene match: 7. The CDR3 is 16 amino acids. CDR3 loop: CASSPKRGGPTDTQYF. In DNA form, the CDR3 reads TGTGCCAGCAGCCCGAAGCGGGGGGGCCCCACAGATACGCAGTATTTT.

V gene TRBV12-3 or TRBV12-4 combines with J gene TRBJ1-6; possible D gene TRBD1, 5 bases. The CDR3 is 14 amino acids. The V end was cut by 4 bases, the J end by 8 bases, with 12 bases between. The CDR3 DNA follows: TGTGCCAGCAGTTCAGACAGCCTTGATTCACCCCTCCACTTT. Encoded protein: CASSSDSLDSPLHF.

The sample holds a few counts of this clonotype. The chain is built from TRBV20-1 and TRBJ1-2; TRBD1 agrees at 7 bases. The germline CDR1 and CDR2 sequences are DFQATT and SNEGSKA (reference sequence). The J segment lost 5 bases and the V segment lost 4 bases, leaving 10 bases of the junction unmatched. This CDR3 has 14 amino acids. CDR3 amino acids: CSAIPQDRPYGYTF. CDR3 sequence (DNA): TGCAGTGCTATCCCCCAGGACAGGCCATATGGCTACACCTTC.

The chain employs TRBV7-2 and TRBJ2-7; D possibly corresponds to TRBD1 (6 bases). Deletions cut 0 bases from V and 0 bases from J, with 12 bases between. The CDR3 loop spans 16 amino acids. Germline CDR1 is SGHTA and CDR2 is FQGNSA. DNA of the CDR3: TGTGCCAGCAGCTTAGCAGGTCAGGGGAGCTCCTACGAGCAGTACTTC. Protein product: CASSLAGQGSSYEQYF. Combining the CDR3 with reference TRBV7-2 and TRBJ2-7 gives the whole variable domain GAGVSQSPSNKVTEKGKDVELRCDPISGHTALYWYRQSLGQGLEFLIYFQGNSAPDKSGLPSDRFSAERTGGSVSTLTIQRTQQEDSAVYLCASSLAGQGSSYEQYFGPGTRLTVT.

There are a few counts of this clonotype. The chain links TRBV6-5 to TRBJ2-3, with a weak D call TRBD1 (6 bases). V was pared by 2 bases and J by 3 bases, with 12 bases between. The CDR3 totals 15 residues. Germline CDR1 is MNHEY and CDR2 is SVGAGI. The CDR3 DNA is TGTGCCAGCAGTTACCGCCGACAGGTGACAGATACGCAGTATTTT. This sequence encodes CASSYRRQVTDTQYF.

The J gene is TRBJ2-7, the V gene TRBV6-2 or TRBV6-3, with D possibly TRBD1 on 6 matching bases. V was clipped by 0 bases and J by 4 bases, with 10 bases between them. Germline loops: CDR1 MNHEY, CDR2 SVGEGT. The CDR3 is 14 residues long. The CDR3 sequence is CASSYSTDRYEQYF. Written as DNA, the CDR3 is TGTGCCAGCAGTTACTCGACGGACAGATACGAGCAGTACTTC.

The V gene is TRBV10-3, the J gene TRBJ2-5; perhaps TRBD2 as D (7 bases). The CDR3 spans 14 residues. CDR1 is ENHRY and CDR2 is SYGVKD in the germline V gene. The germline V and J ends were trimmed by 7 bases and 2 bases, with 14 bases remaining between them. CDR3 amino acids: CAIMGGAGQETQYF. Written as DNA, the CDR3 is TGTGCCATCATGGGGGGGGCGGGTCAAGAGACCCAGTACTTC.

The chain has TRBV4-1 and TRBJ2-3, with 7 bases that match TRBD1. Unmatched junction bases numbered 9, after V lost 3 bases and J lost 3 bases. The germline V gene has CDR1 MGHRA and CDR2 YSYEKL. The CDR3 runs 16 residues. Here the CDR3 DNA reads TGCGCCAGCAGCCATCAAACATCGACAGGGACAGATACGCAGTATTTT. Translation gives CASSHQTSTGTDTQYF.